The T cell receptor (beta chain) described here comes from a study of T cell responses to AZD1222 COVID-19 vaccine (dated by TCRdb to the early 2020s). Looking at the study overall: TCR sequencing covered roughly 230 trial participants: 200 to 220 given two doses of AZD1222 and 26 given two doses of MenACWY control vaccine. Trial participants were enrolled by age into 18-55, 56-69 and 70-plus year subgroups, with roughly 150, 30 and 60 TCR-sequenced participants respectively.

In regard to this clone: Its antigen remains undetermined. No much larger clone exists at a distance of one base, and base qualities are not known.

Results the study describes overall, beyond this receptor: Vaccine-associated CD4 TCRs spanned the whole spike protein, with dominant responses in regions 160-218 and 743-854. Participants were mostly white British and included more females than males, and it was suggested by the authors that clonal diversity may have been underestimated. No day 14 peak-response samples were available, so repertoires were characterized only after the peak T cell response. In the small 56-69-year group, the increase in depth fell short of significance, most likely because of low power. After two AZD1222 doses, spike-specific TCR breadth and depth were significantly higher than at day 0 and than in MenACWY recipients. Nearly half of unique spike-specific TCRs reportedly recognized epitopes outside regions mutated in the B.1.351 and B.1.1.7 variants. Conclusions about previously exposed vaccinees are limited, since just five or six AZD1222 recipients were seropositive for SARS-CoV-2 at baseline.

From the cysteine through the phenylalanine, the CDR3 covers 16 amino acids. Only the CDR3 DNA is retained, 48 bases long and in frame from the first base. From V the trimming removes 8 bases and from J it removes 0 bases, while the gene matches leave 10 bases of the junction unaccounted for. CDR1 MNHNY and CDR2 SVGAGI were looked up in the germline V gene (reference sequence). This sample's time point label indicates: baseline before first vaccination. This specimen's treatment or condition label, interpreted: meningococcal conjugate vaccine given as trial control. The vaccinee samples were drawn from two UK trials, COV001 and COV002, one of which was a single-blind randomized controlled phase 2/3 trial testing AZD1222 (ChAdOx1 nCoV-19) in healthy adults. Trial participant PBMC samples were collected at day 0 and day 28 after the second dose for TCRbeta chain sequencing. The CDR3 regions of human TCRbeta chains were analyzed by immunosequencing. From the authors' description of their analysis: TCRs in the repertoires were compared against a reference library of SARS-CoV-2-specific TCRs that had been generated with the MIRA antigen-specificity platform. Breadth meant the fraction of unique TCRs that were SARS-CoV-2-associated, whereas depth meant the fraction of total T cells that were SARS-CoV-2-associated. Using the MIRA data, each spike-specific TCR was mapped to the spike region that the TCR reacts to and placed in a CD4 or CD8 class. Log10-transformed breadth and depth values were compared by one-way ANOVA with Sidak's multiple comparisons tests. The table was pulled from immuneACCESS by TCRdb, which kept in-frame rearrangements only. Such tables lose some clones; where checked, under half of the loss comes from unresolved V genes, and the rest has no known cause. That table gives V, J and clone size, and the DNA gave D and trimming. The sample data list roughly 89,000 clones, and around nine tenths of these were observed just once. Of the sample, 4% to 5.5% falls within the top ten clones.

The clonotype was recovered from an adult in good health. This material consisted of peripheral blood, taken on day 0 of MenACWY control vaccination. The chain employs TRBV6-6 and TRBJ2-1; 7 middle bases align to TRBD2. The CDR3 here reads CASFPGGGVSYNEQFF. The nucleotide sequence is TGTGCCAGCTTCCCCGGTGGGGGGGTCTCCTACAATGAGCAGTTCTTC.